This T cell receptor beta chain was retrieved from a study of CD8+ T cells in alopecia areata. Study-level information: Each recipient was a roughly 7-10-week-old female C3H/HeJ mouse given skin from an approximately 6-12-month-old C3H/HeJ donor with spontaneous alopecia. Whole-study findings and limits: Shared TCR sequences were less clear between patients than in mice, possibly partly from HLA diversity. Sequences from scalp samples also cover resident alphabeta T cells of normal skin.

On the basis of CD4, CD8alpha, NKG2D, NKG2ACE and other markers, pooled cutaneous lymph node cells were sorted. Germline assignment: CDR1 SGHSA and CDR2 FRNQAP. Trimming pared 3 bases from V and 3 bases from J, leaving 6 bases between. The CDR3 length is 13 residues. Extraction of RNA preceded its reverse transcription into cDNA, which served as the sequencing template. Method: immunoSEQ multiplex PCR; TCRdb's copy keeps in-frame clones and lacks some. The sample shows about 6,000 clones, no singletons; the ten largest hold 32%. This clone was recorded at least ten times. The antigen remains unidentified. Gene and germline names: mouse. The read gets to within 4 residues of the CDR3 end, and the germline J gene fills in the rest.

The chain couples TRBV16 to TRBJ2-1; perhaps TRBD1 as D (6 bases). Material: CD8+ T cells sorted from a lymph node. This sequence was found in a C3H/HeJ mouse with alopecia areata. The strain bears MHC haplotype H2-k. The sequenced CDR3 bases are TGTGCAAGCAGCTTGGACAGCTATGCT. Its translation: CASSLDSYA. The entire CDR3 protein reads CASSLDSYAEQFF.